These T cell receptor beta chains were read from a single sample in a study of T cell changes during pregnancy in multiple sclerosis. Only in-frame clones appear in the TCRdb table, and some are missing; sequencing was by immunoSEQ multiplex PCR. Of some 47,000 clones listed, 80% to 90% are singletons. This sample comprised peripheral blood, obtained in the first trimester of pregnancy. The origin of the receptors is a female donor with multiple sclerosis, enrolled in a pregnancy study. Both conserved end residues are part of each CDR3. A D gene is named only where the DNA matches it firmly. Clone size is stated in some rows and not others, as once, few, many or a class when expanded.

V gene	D gene	J gene	CDR3 length	clone size	CDR3 protein	CDR3 DNA
TRBV10-1	.	TRBJ1-6	12	.	CASGEGSSPLHF	TGCGCCAGCGGGGAGGGTTCCTCACCCCTCCACTTT
TRBV2	.	TRBJ2-2	14	.	CASSSVRNTGELFF	TGTGCCAGCAGCTCTGTCAGGAACACCGGGGAGCTGTTTTTT
TRBV4-2	.	TRBJ2-3	15	.	CASSPKTLRGDTQYF	TGTGCCAGCAGCCCGAAAACACTGAGAGGAGATACGCAGTATTTT
TRBV2	.	TRBJ2-1	14	.	CASMAGANYNEQFF	TGTGCCAGCATGGCGGGGGCCAATTACAATGAGCAGTTCTTC
TRBV5-6	.	TRBJ1-2	14	.	CASSFQGLFAGYTF	TGTGCCAGCAGCTTTCAGGGTCTTTTCGCTGGCTACACCTTC
TRBV9	TRBD2	TRBJ2-3	15	.	CASSAERGGPDTQYF	TGTGCCAGCAGCGCAGAGCGGGGGGGCCCTGATACGCAGTATTTT
TRBV29-1	TRBD1	TRBJ2-7	14	.	CSVLMLGGAGEQYF	TGCAGCGTCTTGATGTTAGGGGGCGCGGGCGAGCAGTACTTC
TRBV25-1	.	TRBJ1-5	14	.	CASSEGTGNQPQHF	TGTGCCAGCAGTGAAGGCACAGGCAATCAGCCCCAGCATTTT
TRBV19	TRBD1	TRBJ1-4	15	.	CASSVRQGTDEKLFF	TGTGCCAGTAGTGTTAGACAGGGGACGGATGAAAAACTGTTTTTT
TRBV7-9	TRBD1	TRBJ2-5	15	.	CASSLVQGWRETQYF	TGTGCCAGCAGCTTGGTACAGGGGTGGAGAGAGACCCAGTACTTC
TRBV29-1	TRBD2	TRBJ2-1	14	.	CSVERGSSYNEQFF	TGCAGCGTAGAGCGGGGGAGCTCCTACAATGAGCAGTTCTTC
TRBV5-1	.	TRBJ2-6	14	.	CASSFGSGANVLTF	TGCGCCAGCAGCTTCGGTTCTGGGGCCAACGTCCTGACTTTC
TRBV7-3	.	TRBJ1-1	14	.	CASSRSQGVAEAFF	TGTGCCAGCAGCCGGAGCCAAGGCGTAGCTGAAGCTTTCTTT
TRBV5-4	.	TRBJ1-2	13	.	CASSLGGSGGYTF	TGTGCCAGCAGCTTGGGAGGGTCTGGTGGCTACACCTTC
TRBV5-4	.	TRBJ1-1	13	few	CASSSVSDTEAFF	TGTGCCAGCAGCTCCGTATCGGACACTGAAGCTTTCTTT
TRBV2	TRBD2	TRBJ2-3	15	.	CASRTAGGSADTQYF	TGTGCCAGCAGAACCGCCGGGGGGTCCGCAGATACGCAGTATTTT
TRBV7-8	TRBD2	TRBJ2-1	16	.	CASSRLAGGSYNEQFF	TGTGCCAGCAGCCGTCTAGCGGGGGGGTCCTACAATGAGCAGTTCTTC
TRBV4-3	.	TRBJ1-4	16	.	CASSQATGYSNEKLFF	TGCGCCAGCAGCCAAGCTACAGGATACTCTAATGAAAAACTGTTTTTT
TRBV20-1	.	TRBJ1-1	11	.	CSADRNTEAFF	TGCAGTGCTGATAGGAACACTGAAGCTTTCTTT
TRBV27	.	TRBJ1-2	12	once	CASSPQGYGYTF	TGTGCCAGCAGTCCTCAGGGCTATGGCTACACCTTC
TRBV19	.	TRBJ1-5	17	.	CASSIGGGTYSNQPQHF	TGTGCCAGTAGTATAGGGGGGGGGACTTATAGCAATCAGCCCCAGCATTTT
TRBV2	.	TRBJ1-1	12	.	CASRQGGTEAFF	TGTGCCAGCAGACAGGGAGGGACTGAAGCTTTCTTT
TRBV19	.	TRBJ2-1	16	few	CASSIGSLPLGAEQFF	TGTGCCAGTAGTATTGGTTCTCTCCCTCTGGGGGCCGAGCAGTTCTTC
TRBV4-1	.	TRBJ1-5	15	.	CASSQTGGGNQPQHF	TGCGCCAGCAGCCAAACGGGGGGCGGCAATCAGCCCCAGCATTTT
TRBV19	TRBD1	TRBJ1-5	16	.	CASSPGTGNIIRPQHF	TGTGCCAGTAGTCCTGGGACAGGCAATATCATAAGGCCCCAGCATTTT
TRBV6-1	.	TRBJ1-2	14	.	CASTTGGMGYGYTF	TGTGCCAGCACTACAGGTGGAATGGGGTATGGCTACACCTTC
TRBV15	TRBD1	TRBJ2-2	14	.	CATSRDRGTGELFF	TGTGCCACCAGCCGGGACAGGGGGACCGGGGAGCTGTTTTTT
TRBV11-2	.	TRBJ2-7	14	.	CASSLGRAPYEQYF	TGTGCCAGCAGCTTAGGCAGGGCTCCCTACGAGCAGTACTTC
TRBV6-1	TRBD2	TRBJ2-3	15	.	CASSETSGGADTQYF	TGTGCCAGCAGTGAAACTAGCGGGGGGGCAGATACGCAGTATTTT
TRBV30	.	TRBJ2-5	13	.	CAWSLSSQETQYF	TGTGCCTGGAGTCTTTCCAGCCAAGAGACCCAGTACTTC
TRBV4-1	TRBD2	TRBJ2-1	18	.	CASSPHLRGGALLYEQFF	TGCGCCAGCAGCCCTCACCTCCGGGGGGGGGCCCTCTTGTATGAGCAGTTCTTC
TRBV5-1	.	TRBJ1-1	12	.	CASSPDRTEAFF	TGCGCCAGCAGCCCCGACAGGACTGAAGCTTTCTTT
TRBV5-5	.	TRBJ1-2	13	.	CASSPAPIYGYTF	TGTGCCAGCAGCCCCGCTCCTATCTATGGCTACACCTTC
TRBV7-2	.	TRBJ1-1	15	.	CASSLSTARNTEAFF	TGTGCCAGCAGCTTAAGTACAGCACGGAACACTGAAGCTTTCTTT
TRBV21-1	.	TRBJ1-3	15	.	CASSKGTGTGNTIYF	TGTGCCAGCAGCAAAGGGACAGGGACCGGAAACACCATATATTTT
TRBV9	TRBD2	TRBJ2-7	12	once	CASSRTSGEQYF	TGTGCCAGCAGCCGGACTAGCGGCGAGCAGTACTTC
TRBV7-2	.	TRBJ2-5	13	.	CASSRGQGETQYF	TGTGCCAGCAGCCGCGGACAAGGAGAGACCCAGTACTTC
TRBV30	TRBD1	TRBJ1-2	13	once	CAGKTGQNYGYTF	TGTGCCGGCAAGACGGGACAGAATTATGGCTACACCTTC
TRBV6-5	.	TRBJ2-7	13	.	CASSYWQGYEQYF	TGTGCCAGCAGTTACTGGCAGGGCTACGAGCAGTACTTC
TRBV29-1	TRBD1	TRBJ2-5	12	.	CSSLGTAETQYF	TGCAGCTCCCTTGGGACAGCGGAGACCCAGTACTTC
TRBV6-6	TRBD1	TRBJ1-6	15	.	CASSLRGQWGSPLHF	TGTGCCAGCAGCTTAAGGGGGCAGTGGGGTTCACCCCTCCACTTT
TRBV5-1	.	TRBJ2-5	13	.	CASSLAPSETQYF	TGCGCCAGCAGCTTGGCCCCCTCAGAGACCCAGTACTTC
TRBV30	TRBD1	TRBJ1-1	13	.	CAWSGPQGAEAFF	TGTGCCTGGAGTGGACCCCAGGGGGCTGAAGCTTTCTTT
TRBV11-2	TRBD2	TRBJ2-3	16	.	CASSLILAGDTDTQYF	TGTGCCAGCAGCTTAATACTAGCGGGGGACACAGATACGCAGTATTTT
TRBV10-3	TRBD1	TRBJ1-2	13	.	CAISDGTGYGYTF	TGTGCCATCAGTGACGGGACAGGCTATGGCTACACCTTC
TRBV4-1	.	TRBJ2-7	13	.	CASSLGLFYEQYF	TGCGCCAGCAGCCTGGGACTGTTCTACGAGCAGTACTTC
TRBV7-9	.	TRBJ1-4	15	.	CASSDRQPPNEKLFF	TGTGCTAGCAGCGACAGACAACCTCCGAATGAAAAACTGTTTTTT
TRBV29-1	.	TRBJ1-3	15	.	CSAVQGIPSGNTIYF	TGCAGCGCAGTACAGGGCATCCCCTCTGGAAACACCATATATTTT
TRBV5-5	TRBD1	TRBJ2-7	14	.	CASSLGQDSYEQYF	TGTGCCAGCAGCCTGGGACAGGACTCCTACGAGCAGTACTTC
TRBV6-1	TRBD1	TRBJ1-1	20	once	CASSETVIPTGGGLNTEAFF	TGTGCCAGCAGTGAAACCGTGATTCCGACAGGAGGGGGCTTGAACACTGAAGCTTTCTTT
TRBV5-4	.	TRBJ1-3	14	.	CASSYSGAGNTIYF	TGTGCCAGCAGCTATTCCGGGGCTGGAAACACCATATATTTT
TRBV14	.	TRBJ1-5	13	few	CASSPGGHQPQHF	TGTGCCAGCAGCCCCGGAGGACATCAGCCCCAGCATTTT
TRBV5-6	.	TRBJ1-6	15	.	CASSLGQNDNSPLHF	TGTGCCAGCAGCTTAGGACAGAATGACAATTCACCCCTCCACTTT
TRBV5-4	TRBD1	TRBJ2-5	12	.	CASSQGAQTQYF	TGTGCCAGCAGCCAGGGGGCACAGACCCAGTACTTC